A single sample gave rise to the 13 T cell receptor beta chains below, sequenced in a study of OX40 agonist ivuxolimab in advanced cancers. Only in-frame clones appear in the TCRdb table, and some are missing; sequencing was by immunoSEQ multiplex PCR. The sample lists around 95,000 clones, around 94% seen once, with around 0.25% in the top ten. This specimen consisted of CD4+ or CD8+ T cells sorted from blood, obtained in a trial of the OX40 agonist ivuxolimab. These receptors all stem from an adult with an advanced solid tumor such as melanoma, head and neck, liver or kidney cancer.

The chain has TRBV10-2 and TRBJ1-1; 8 bases fit TRBD1. This CDR3 contains 14 residues. The junction had 10 bases not matched to a gene; V was cut back by 7 bases and J by 6 bases. Germline CDR1 is WSHSY and CDR2 is SAAADI. The CDR3 coding sequence is TGCGCCAGCACTGACAGGGGAATTAGTCCTGAAGCTTTCTTT. Translation gives CASTDRGISPEAFF.

This clone was counted once. This chain connects TRBV28 to TRBJ1-3; D may be TRBD1 (5 bases). With 8 bases removed from V and 0 bases from J, the gap between germline ends came to 17 bases. This CDR3 has 16 amino acids. Germline-derived CDR1 and CDR2 are MDHEN and SYDVKM. CDR3 sequence: CASSNGGPYSGNTIYF. In DNA form, the CDR3 reads TGTGCCAGCTCTAACGGGGGTCCATACTCTGGAAACACCATATATTTT.

This sequence joins TRBV11-3 and TRBJ2-7; TRBD2 might be the D (5 bases). From germline, CDR1 is SGHNT and CDR2 YENEEA. V lost 5 bases to trimming and J lost 0 bases, with 14 bases between them. The CDR3 totals 15 residues. As DNA, the CDR3 is TGTGCCAGCAGCCCCGGCGGGTACAGCTCCTACGAGCAGTACGTC. Its protein is CASSPGGYSSYEQYV.

This clone was detected once. The chain couples TRBV11-3 to TRBJ2-3; D is ambiguous. This CDR3 has 14 residues. Trimming took off 5 bases at V and 2 bases at J, with 11 bases between the two ends. Germline V gives CDR1 SGHNT, CDR2 YENEEA. CDR3 sequence: CASSPNPATDTQYF. CDR3 DNA sequence: TGTGCCAGCAGCCCTAATCCGGCCACAGATACGCAGTATTTT.

The chain uses TRBV5-4 and TRBJ2-1; D is unclear. CDR1 is SGHNT, CDR2 YYREEE, per germline (reference sequence). Trimming left V 4 bases short and J 7 bases short, with 12 bases between. The CDR3 extends over 13 amino acids. The CDR3: CASSLLLGNEQFF. DNA for the CDR3: TGTGCCAGCAGCCTCCTACTCGGAAATGAGCAGTTCTTC.

The chain employs TRBV5-1 and TRBJ2-5; 10 bases match TRBD2. This CDR3 is built from 15 residues. Germline V lookup: CDR1 SGHRS, CDR2 YFSETQ. Unmatched junction bases numbered 6, after V lost 2 bases and J lost 5 bases. CDR3 sequence: CASSLSGRGSETQYF. In DNA, the CDR3 is TGCGCCAGCAGCTTAAGCGGGAGGGGTTCCGAGACCCAGTACTTC.

The V call is TRBV2, the J call TRBJ2-1; D might be TRBD2 (7 bases). This CDR3 has 14 amino acids. Trimming took off 2 bases at V and 12 bases at J, with 17 bases between the two ends. Germline V gene lookup returns CDR1 SNHLY and CDR2 FYNNEI. CDR3 sequence reads: CASSERGRDLAQFF. As DNA, the CDR3 is TGTGCCAGCAGTGAAAGGGGGAGGGACCTCGCGCAGTTCTTC. Full variable domain (rest looked up from reference TRBV2 and TRBJ2-1): EPEVTQTPSHQVTQMGQEVILRCVPISNHLYFYWYRQILGQKVEFLVSFYNNEISEKSEIFDDQFSVERPDGSNFTLKIRSTKLEDSAMYFCASSERGRDLAQFFGPGTRLTVL.

This chain connects TRBV6-6 to TRBJ2-1; D might be TRBD1 or TRBD2, each matching 6 bases. The ends were cut back, 7 bases at V and 9 bases at J, with 19 bases in the middle. Germline V CDR1 and CDR2: MNHNY, SVGAGI (reference sequence). This CDR3 contains 14 residues. The CDR3 spells CASTHRGRDSEQFF. CDR3 nucleotide sequence: TGTGCCAGCACGCATCGGGGGCGGGATAGTGAGCAGTTCTTC.

The chain combines TRBV7-2 with TRBJ1-1; D not resolved. CDR3 length: 14 residues. From germline, CDR1 is SGHTA and CDR2 FQGNSA. The ends were cut back, 1 base at V and 5 bases at J, with 11 bases in the middle. For the CDR3, the DNA is TGTGCCAGCAGCTTAGGAGGCGTTATGACTGAAGCTTTCTTT. Protein sequence: CASSLGGVMTEAFF. Filled out from reference TRBV7-2 and TRBJ1-1, the complete variable domain reads GAGVSQSPSNKVTEKGKDVELRCDPISGHTALYWYRQSLGQGLEFLIYFQGNSAPDKSGLPSDRFSAERTGGSVSTLTIQRTQQEDSAVYLCASSLGGVMTEAFFGQGTRLTVV.

The chain recombines TRBV2 with TRBJ2-3, with D possibly being TRBD1 (5 bases). Germline V gene data show CDR1 as SNHLY and CDR2 as FYNNEI. The V gene lost 4 bases and the J gene lost 4 bases, with 12 bases spanning the gap. The CDR3 is 14 residues long. CDR3 DNA: TGTGCCAGCAGTGTGGGCAGGGCGGCAGATACGCAGTATTTT. It specifies CASSVGRAADTQYF.

In this sample, this clone turned up once. The rearrangement uses TRBV6-5 and TRBJ2-3; D might be TRBD2 (6 bases). From germline, CDR1 is MNHEY and CDR2 SVGAGI. V was clipped by 0 bases and J by 2 bases, with 12 bases between them. The CDR3 is made up of 16 amino acids. The CDR3 region is CASSYSRGSLTDTQYF. In DNA form, the CDR3 reads TGTGCCAGCAGTTACTCGCGGGGCTCTCTCACAGATACGCAGTATTTT.

This chain connects TRBV6-6 to TRBJ1-6, with 9 bases that match TRBD1. Germline V lookup: CDR1 MNHNY, CDR2 SVGAGI (reference sequence). The V segment lost 7 bases and the J segment 6 bases; nucleotides outside the gene matches: 7. CDR3 length: 15 amino acids. CDR3 in DNA: TGTGCCAGCACTTGCACAGGGGGCTCTAATTCACCCCTCCACTTT. It yields the protein CASTCTGGSNSPLHF.

V gene TRBV30 combines with J gene TRBJ2-3; TRBD2 matches at 8 bases. Germline CDR1 is GTSNPN and CDR2 is SVGIG (reference sequence). The trim removed 8 bases at V and 2 bases at J, leaving 6 bases unmatched. The CDR3 covers 13 residues. CDR3 loop: CAAGGSTTDTQYF. For the CDR3, the DNA is TGTGCCGCGGGGGGCAGTACCACAGATACGCAGTATTTT.